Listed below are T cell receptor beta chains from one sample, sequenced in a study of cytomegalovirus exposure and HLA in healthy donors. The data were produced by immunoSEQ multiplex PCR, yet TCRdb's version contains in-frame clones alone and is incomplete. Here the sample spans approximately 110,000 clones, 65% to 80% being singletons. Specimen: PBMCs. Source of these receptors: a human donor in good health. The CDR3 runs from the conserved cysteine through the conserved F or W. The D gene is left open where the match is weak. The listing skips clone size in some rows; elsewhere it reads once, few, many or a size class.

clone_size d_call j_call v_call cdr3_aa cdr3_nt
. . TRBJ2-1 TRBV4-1 CASAPGSGTTYNEQFF TGCGCCAGCGCCCCCGGCTCCGGGACAACCTACAATGAGCAGTTCTTC
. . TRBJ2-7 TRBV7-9 CASSLGGASVGEQYF TGTGCCAGCAGCTTGGGGGGAGCGTCCGTCGGGGAGCAGTACTTC
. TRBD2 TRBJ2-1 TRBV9 CASSSSGSSYNEQFF TGTGCCAGCAGCAGTAGCGGGAGCTCCTACAATGAGCAGTTCTTC
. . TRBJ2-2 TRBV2 CASSEAGYTEELFF TGTGCCAGCAGTGAGGCGGGGTACACCGAGGAGCTGTTTTTT
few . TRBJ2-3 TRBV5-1 CASSLSGFSGTDTQYF TGCGCCAGCAGCTTGAGTGGTTTCAGCGGCACAGATACGCAGTATTTT
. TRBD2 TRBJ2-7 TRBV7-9 CSSSPETSGSYEQYF TGTTCCAGCAGCCCAGAGACTAGCGGGAGTTACGAGCAGTACTTC
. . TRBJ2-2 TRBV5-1 CASSLGGANTGELFF TGCGCCAGCAGCTTGGGGGGCGCGAACACCGGGGAGCTGTTTTTT
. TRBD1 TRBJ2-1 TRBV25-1 CASRAQGTVINEQFF TGTGCCAGCAGGGCCCAGGGGACAGTCATCAATGAGCAGTTCTTC
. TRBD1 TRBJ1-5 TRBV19 CASSITQGLGQPQHF TGTGCCAGTAGTATCACACAGGGGTTGGGTCAGCCCCAGCATTTT
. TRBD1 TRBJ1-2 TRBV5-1 CASSLTGGPNGYTF TGCGCCAGCAGCTTGACAGGGGGCCCGAATGGCTACACCTTC
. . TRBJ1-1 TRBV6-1 CASTEGTDLNTEAFF TGTGCCAGCACGGAGGGTACCGACTTGAACACTGAAGCTTTCTTT
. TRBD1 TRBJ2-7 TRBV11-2 CASSSTLQGPPGEQYF TGTGCCAGCAGCTCGACACTACAGGGGCCCCCGGGAGAGCAGTACTTC
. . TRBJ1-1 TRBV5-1 CASTRGAGDDTEAFF TGCGCCAGCACCCGGGGGGCAGGAGATGACACTGAAGCTTTCTTT
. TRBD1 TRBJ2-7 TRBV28 CASTLMTGGKNEQYF TGTGCCAGCACCTTAATGACAGGGGGAAAAAACGAGCAGTACTTC
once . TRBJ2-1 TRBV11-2 CASSHDRFYNEQFF TGTGCCAGCAGCCACGACAGATTTTACAATGAGCAGTTCTTC
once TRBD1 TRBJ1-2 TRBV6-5 CASSYVGQGPNYGYTF TGTGCCAGCAGTTACGTGGGACAGGGCCCTAACTATGGCTACACCTTC
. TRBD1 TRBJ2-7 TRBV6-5 CASSYSKQGPLEQYF TGTGCCAGCAGTTACTCGAAACAGGGGCCCCTCGAGCAGTACTTC
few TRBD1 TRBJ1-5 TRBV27 CASSFNGQGNQPQHF TGTGCCAGCAGTTTTAACGGACAGGGAAATCAGCCCCAGCATTTT
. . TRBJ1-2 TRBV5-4 CASSLMRGKGYGYTF TGTGCCAGCAGCTTGATGCGAGGGAAAGGCTATGGCTACACCTTC
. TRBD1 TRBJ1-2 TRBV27 CASSLLEGTGNGYTF TGTGCCAGCAGTTTATTGGAGGGGACAGGGAATGGCTACACCTTC
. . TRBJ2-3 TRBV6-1 CASSEFGSGTASTDTQYF TGTGCCAGCAGTGAGTTTGGTAGCGGAACCGCTAGCACAGATACGCAGTATTTT
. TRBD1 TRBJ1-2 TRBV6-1 CASSGRDRGQGGYTF TGTGCCAGCAGTGGAAGGGACAGGGGGCAAGGTGGCTACACCTTC
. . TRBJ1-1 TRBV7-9 CASSLGVGANTEAFF TGTGCCAGCAGCTTAGGGGTAGGGGCGAACACTGAAGCTTTCTTT
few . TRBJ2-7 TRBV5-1 CASSLPGEQYF TGCGCCAGCAGCTTACCAGGCGAGCAGTACTTC
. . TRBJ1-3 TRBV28 CASLTPGQSSGNTIYF TGTGCCAGCTTGACTCCGGGACAAAGCTCTGGAAACACCATATATTTT
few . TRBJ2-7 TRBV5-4 CASSFPGPDEQYF TGTGCCAGCAGCTTTCCAGGGCCCGACGAGCAGTACTTC
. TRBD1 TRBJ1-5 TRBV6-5 CASKRQGEGQPQHF TGTGCCAGCAAGAGACAGGGAGAGGGTCAGCCCCAGCATTTT
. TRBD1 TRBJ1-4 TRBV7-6 CASSSTTGGTNEKLFF TGTGCCAGCAGCTCCACAACAGGGGGAACTAATGAAAAACTGTTTTTT
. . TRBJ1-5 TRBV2 CASSDGVDQPQHF TGTGCCAGCAGTGACGGGGTCGATCAGCCCCAGCATTTT
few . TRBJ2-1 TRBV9 CASSATLDTREPKYNEQFF TGTGCCAGCAGCGCAACTTTGGACACCCGGGAGCCCAAATACAATGAGCAGTTCTTC
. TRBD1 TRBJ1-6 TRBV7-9 CSSSLETGKGNSPLHF TGTTCCAGCAGCTTAGAGACAGGGAAAGGGAATTCACCCCTCCACTTT